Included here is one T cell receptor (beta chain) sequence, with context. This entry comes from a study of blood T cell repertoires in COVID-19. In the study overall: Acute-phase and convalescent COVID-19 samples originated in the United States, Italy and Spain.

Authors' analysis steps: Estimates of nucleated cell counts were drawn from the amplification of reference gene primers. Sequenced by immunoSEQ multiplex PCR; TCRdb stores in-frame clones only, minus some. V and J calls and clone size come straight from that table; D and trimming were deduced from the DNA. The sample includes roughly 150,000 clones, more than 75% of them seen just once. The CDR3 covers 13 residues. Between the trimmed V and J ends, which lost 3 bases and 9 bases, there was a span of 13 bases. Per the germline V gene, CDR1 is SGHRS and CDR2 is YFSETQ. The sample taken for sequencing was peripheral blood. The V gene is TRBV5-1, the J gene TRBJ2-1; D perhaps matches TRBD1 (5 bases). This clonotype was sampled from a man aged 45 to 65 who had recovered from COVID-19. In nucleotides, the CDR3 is TGCGCCAGCAGCTACGACAAGGGGCTTGAGCAGTTCTTC. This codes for CASSYDKGLEQFF.